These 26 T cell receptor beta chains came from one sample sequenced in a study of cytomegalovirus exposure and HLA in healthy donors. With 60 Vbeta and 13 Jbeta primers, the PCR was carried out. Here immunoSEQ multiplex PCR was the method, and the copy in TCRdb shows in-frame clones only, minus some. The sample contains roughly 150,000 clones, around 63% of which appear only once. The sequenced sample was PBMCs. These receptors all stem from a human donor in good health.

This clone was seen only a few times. The CDR3 spells CASSHTGTGQETQYF. In DNA, the CDR3 is TGTGCCAGCAGCCATACCGGGACAGGCCAAGAGACCCAGTACTTC. This chain joins TRBV4-2 and TRBJ2-5; TRBD1 matches at 8 bases. This CDR3 is 15 amino acids long. From germline, CDR1 is LGHNA and CDR2 YNFKEQ. The J segment lost 1 base and the V segment lost 3 bases, leaving 4 bases of the junction unmatched.

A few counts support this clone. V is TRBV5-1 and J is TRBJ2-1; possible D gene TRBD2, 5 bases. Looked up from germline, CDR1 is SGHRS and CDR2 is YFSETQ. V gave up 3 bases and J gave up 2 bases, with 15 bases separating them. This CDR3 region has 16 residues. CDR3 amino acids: CASSSMRAGPYNEQFF. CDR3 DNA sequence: TGCGCCAGCAGCTCCATGCGGGCCGGTCCCTACAATGAGCAGTTCTTC.

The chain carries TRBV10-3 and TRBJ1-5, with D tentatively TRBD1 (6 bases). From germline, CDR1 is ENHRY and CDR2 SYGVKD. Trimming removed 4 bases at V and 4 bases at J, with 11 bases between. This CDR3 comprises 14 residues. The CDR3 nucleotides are TGTGCCATCAGTGCCGGAGACAGGAATCAGCCCCAGCATTTT. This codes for CAISAGDRNQPQHF.

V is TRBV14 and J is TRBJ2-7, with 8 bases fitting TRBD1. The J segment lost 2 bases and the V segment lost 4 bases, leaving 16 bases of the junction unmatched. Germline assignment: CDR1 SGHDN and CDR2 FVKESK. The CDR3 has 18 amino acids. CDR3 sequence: CASSRQGLRQGWPYEQYF. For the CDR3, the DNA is TGTGCCAGCAGCCGCCAAGGCCTTAGACAGGGGTGGCCCTACGAGCAGTACTTC. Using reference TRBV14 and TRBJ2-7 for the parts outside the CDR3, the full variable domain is EAGVTQFPSHSVIEKGQTVTLRCDPISGHDNLYWYRRVMGKEIKFLLHFVKESKQDESGMPNNRFLAERTGGTYSTLKVQPAELEDSGVYFCASSRQGLRQGWPYEQYFGPGTRLTVT.

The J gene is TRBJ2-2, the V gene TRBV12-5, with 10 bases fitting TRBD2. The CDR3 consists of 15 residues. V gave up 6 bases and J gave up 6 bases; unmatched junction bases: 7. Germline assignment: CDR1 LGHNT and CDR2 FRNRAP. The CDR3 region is CASGMSGRGPGELFF. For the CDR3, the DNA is TGTGCTAGTGGAATGAGCGGGAGGGGTCCCGGGGAGCTGTTTTTT.

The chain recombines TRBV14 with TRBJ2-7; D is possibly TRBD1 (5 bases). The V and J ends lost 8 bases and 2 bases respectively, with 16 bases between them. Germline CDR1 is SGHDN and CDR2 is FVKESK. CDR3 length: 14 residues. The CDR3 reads CASASLQGPYEQYF. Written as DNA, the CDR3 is TGTGCCAGCGCCAGCCTTCAGGGCCCCTACGAGCAGTACTTC.

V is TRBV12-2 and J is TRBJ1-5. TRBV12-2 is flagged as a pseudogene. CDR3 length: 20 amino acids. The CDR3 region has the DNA TGTGCAAGTCGCCTTATGGGGCCGGGACGGGAGCAACAGAGCAATCAGCCCCAGCATTTT. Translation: CASRLMGPGREQQSNQPQHF.

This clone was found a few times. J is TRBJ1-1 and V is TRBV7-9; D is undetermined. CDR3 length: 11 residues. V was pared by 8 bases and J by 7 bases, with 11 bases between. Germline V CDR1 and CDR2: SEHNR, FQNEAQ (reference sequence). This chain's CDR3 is CASSPSLEAFF. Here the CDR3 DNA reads TGTGCCAGCTCCCCGAGTCTTGAAGCTTTCTTT.

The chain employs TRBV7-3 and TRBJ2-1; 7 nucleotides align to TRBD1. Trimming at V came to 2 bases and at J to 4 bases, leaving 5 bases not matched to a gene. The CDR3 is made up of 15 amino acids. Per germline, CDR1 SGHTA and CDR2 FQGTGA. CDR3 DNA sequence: TGTGCCAGCAGCTTATACGGGACAGCTTACAATGAGCAGTTCTTC. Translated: CASSLYGTAYNEQFF.

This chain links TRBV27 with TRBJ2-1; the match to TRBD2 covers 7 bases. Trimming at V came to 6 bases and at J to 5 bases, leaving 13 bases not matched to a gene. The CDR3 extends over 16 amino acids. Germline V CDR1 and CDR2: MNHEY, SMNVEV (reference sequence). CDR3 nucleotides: TGTGCCAGCAGCCCGTGGAGCGGGACGAGCGACAATGAGCAGTTCTTC. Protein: CASSPWSGTSDNEQFF.

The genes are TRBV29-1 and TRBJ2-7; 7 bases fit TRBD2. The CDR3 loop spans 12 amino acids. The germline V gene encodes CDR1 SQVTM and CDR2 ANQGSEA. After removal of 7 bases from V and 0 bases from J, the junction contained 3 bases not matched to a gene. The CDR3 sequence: CSASGGSYEQYF. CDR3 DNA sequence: TGCAGCGCCTCGGGAGGCTCCTACGAGCAGTACTTC.

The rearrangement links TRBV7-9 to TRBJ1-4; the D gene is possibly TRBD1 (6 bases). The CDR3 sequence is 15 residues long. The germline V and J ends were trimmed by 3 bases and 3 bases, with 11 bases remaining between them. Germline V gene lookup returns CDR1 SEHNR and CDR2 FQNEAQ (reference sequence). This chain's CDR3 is CASSFPGVANEKLFF. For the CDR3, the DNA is TGTGCCAGCAGCTTCCCAGGGGTAGCTAATGAAAAACTGTTTTTT.

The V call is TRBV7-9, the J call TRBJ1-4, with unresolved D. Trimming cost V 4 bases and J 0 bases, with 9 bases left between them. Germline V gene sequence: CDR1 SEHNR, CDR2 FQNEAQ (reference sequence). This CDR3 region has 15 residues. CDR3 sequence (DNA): TGTGCCAGCAGCTCCCCGGGAGCAACTAATGAAAAACTGTTTTTT. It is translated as CASSSPGATNEKLFF.

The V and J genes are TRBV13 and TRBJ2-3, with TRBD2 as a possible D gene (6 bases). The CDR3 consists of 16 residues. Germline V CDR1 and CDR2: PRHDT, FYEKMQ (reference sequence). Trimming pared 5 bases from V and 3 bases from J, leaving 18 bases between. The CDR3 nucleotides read TGTGCCAGCAGCCCGAAGACTAGGTTGGTGACAGATACGCAGTATTTT. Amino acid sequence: CASSPKTRLVTDTQYF.

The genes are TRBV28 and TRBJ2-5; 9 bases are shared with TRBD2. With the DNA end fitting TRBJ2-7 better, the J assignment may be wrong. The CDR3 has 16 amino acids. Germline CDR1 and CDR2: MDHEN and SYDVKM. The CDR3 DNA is TGTGCCAGCAGTACCGTGACCCCTAGCGGGAAGTCCGAGCAGTACTTC. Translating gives CASSTVTPSGKSEQYF.

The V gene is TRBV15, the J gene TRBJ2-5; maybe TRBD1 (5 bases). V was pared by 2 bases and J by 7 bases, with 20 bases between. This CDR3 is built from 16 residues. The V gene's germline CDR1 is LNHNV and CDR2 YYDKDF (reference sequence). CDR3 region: CATSRYDRGIQGTQYF. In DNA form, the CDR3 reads TGTGCCACCAGCAGATATGACCGCGGAATCCAGGGGACCCAGTACTTC.

In DNA form, the CDR3 reads TGTAATTTTCGGAGGGAGGTGCAAACTAATGAAAAACTGTTTTTT. This gives the protein CNFRREVQTNEKLFF. The genes are TRBV19 and TRBJ1-4; D is unresolved. This CDR3 region has 15 residues. From germline, CDR1 is LNHDA and CDR2 SQIVND (reference sequence).

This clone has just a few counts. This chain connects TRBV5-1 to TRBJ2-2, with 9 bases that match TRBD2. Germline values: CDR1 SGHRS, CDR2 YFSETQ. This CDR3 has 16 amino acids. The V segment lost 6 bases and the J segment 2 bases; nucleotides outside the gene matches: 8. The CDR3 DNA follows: TGCGCCAGCACCCCGTCGCTAGCGGGAAACACCGGGGAGCTGTTTTTT. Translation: CASTPSLAGNTGELFF. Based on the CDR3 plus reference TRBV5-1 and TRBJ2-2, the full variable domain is KAGVTQTPRYLIKTRGQQVTLSCSPISGHRSVSWYQQTPGQGLQFLFEYFSETQRNKGNFPGRFSGRQFSNSRSEMNVSTLELGDSALYLCASTPSLAGNTGELFFGEGSRLTVL.

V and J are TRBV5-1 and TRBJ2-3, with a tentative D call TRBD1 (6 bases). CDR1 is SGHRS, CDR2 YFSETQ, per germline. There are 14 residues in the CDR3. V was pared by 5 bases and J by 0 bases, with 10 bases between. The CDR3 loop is CASRTGQSTDTQYF. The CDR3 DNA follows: TGCGCCAGCAGGACCGGACAGAGCACAGATACGCAGTATTTT.

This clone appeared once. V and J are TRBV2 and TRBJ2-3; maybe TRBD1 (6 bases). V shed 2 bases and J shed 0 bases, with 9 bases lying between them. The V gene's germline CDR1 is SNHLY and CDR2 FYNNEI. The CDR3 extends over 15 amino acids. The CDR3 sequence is CASSEQGPSTDTQYF. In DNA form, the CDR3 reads TGTGCCAGCAGTGAACAGGGGCCCAGCACAGATACGCAGTATTTT.

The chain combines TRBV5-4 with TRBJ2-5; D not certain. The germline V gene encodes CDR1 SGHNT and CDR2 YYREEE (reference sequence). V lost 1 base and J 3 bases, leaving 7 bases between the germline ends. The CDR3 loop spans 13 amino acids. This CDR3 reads CASSLSGEETQYF. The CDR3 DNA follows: TGTGCCAGCAGCTTGAGTGGAGAAGAGACCCAGTACTTC.

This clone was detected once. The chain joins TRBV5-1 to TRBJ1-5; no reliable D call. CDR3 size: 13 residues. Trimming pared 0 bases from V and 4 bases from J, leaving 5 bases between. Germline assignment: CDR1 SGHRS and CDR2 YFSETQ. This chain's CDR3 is CASSLGENQPQHF. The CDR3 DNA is TGCGCCAGCAGCTTGGGAGAAAATCAGCCCCAGCATTTT.

The CDR3 region has the DNA TGCGCCAGCAGCCCGATGACTAGCGGGAGAGAGTACGAGCAGTACTTC. This codes for CASSPMTSGREYEQYF. The rearrangement joins TRBV5-1 to TRBJ2-7; 12 nucleotides align to TRBD2. CDR1 and CDR2 (germline): SGHRS, YFSETQ. Trimming at V came to 4 bases and at J to 4 bases, leaving 9 bases not matched to a gene. CDR3 length equals 16 residues.

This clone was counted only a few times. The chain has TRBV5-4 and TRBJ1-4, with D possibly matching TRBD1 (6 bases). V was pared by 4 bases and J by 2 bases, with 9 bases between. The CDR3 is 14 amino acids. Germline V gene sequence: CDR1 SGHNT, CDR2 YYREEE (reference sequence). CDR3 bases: TGTGCCAGCAGCCTGGGACACACTAATGAAAAACTGTTTTTT. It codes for CASSLGHTNEKLFF.

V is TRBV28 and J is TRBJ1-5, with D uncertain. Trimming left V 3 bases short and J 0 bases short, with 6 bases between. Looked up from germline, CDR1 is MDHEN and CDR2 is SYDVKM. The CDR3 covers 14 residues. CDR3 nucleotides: TGTGCCAGCAGTTTTCAGAATAGCAATCAGCCCCAGCATTTT. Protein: CASSFQNSNQPQHF.

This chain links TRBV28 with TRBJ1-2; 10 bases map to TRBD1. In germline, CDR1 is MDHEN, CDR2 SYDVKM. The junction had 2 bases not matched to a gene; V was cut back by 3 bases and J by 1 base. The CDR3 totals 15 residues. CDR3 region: CASSFGDRGNYGYTF. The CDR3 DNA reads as TGTGCCAGCAGTTTCGGGGACAGGGGTAACTATGGCTACACCTTC.